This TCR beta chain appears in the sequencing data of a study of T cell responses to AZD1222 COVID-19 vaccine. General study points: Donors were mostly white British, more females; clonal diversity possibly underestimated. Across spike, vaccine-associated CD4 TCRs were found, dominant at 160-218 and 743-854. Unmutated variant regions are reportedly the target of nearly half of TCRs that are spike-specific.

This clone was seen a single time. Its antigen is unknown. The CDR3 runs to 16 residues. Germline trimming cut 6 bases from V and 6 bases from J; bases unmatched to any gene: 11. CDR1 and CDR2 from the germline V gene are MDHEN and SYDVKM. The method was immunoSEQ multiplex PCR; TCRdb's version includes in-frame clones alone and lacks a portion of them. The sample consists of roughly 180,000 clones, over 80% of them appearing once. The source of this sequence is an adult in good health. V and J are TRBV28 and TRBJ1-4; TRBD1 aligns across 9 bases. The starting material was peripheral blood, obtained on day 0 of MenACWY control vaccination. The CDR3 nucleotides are TGTGCCAGCAGATCGACTACAGGGGGCGCGCATGAAAAACTGTTTTTT. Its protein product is CASRSTTGGAHEKLFF.